This TCR beta chain derives from a study of TIL therapy for anti-PD-1-resistant metastatic lung cancer. As for this clone: Its antigen is not known.

CDR1 and CDR2 (germline): GTSNPN, SVGIG (reference sequence). V was cut by 0 bases and J by 3 bases, with 3 bases left in between. This CDR3 has 12 residues. Findings and caveats of the study: Infused TIL clonotypes partially replaced the baseline blood repertoire, then decayed over months.

The libraries were made with immunoSEQ v3. Generated by immunoSEQ multiplex PCR, the TCRdb table keeps only in-frame clones and is missing some. The sample includes about 43,000 clones, 79% of them seen just once. Noted time point: pre-treatment sample, taken before nivolumab and TIL therapy. Stage 4 NSCLC adults joined between late 2017 and 2020. This chain uses TRBV30 with TRBJ2-1; D is undetermined. Sample: blood, taken at baseline. This clonotype originated in a man in his sixties or seventies with non-small cell lung cancer. As DNA, the CDR3 is TGTGCCTGGAGTGTAAACTACAATGAGCAGTTCTTC. Translation gives CAWSVNYNEQFF.